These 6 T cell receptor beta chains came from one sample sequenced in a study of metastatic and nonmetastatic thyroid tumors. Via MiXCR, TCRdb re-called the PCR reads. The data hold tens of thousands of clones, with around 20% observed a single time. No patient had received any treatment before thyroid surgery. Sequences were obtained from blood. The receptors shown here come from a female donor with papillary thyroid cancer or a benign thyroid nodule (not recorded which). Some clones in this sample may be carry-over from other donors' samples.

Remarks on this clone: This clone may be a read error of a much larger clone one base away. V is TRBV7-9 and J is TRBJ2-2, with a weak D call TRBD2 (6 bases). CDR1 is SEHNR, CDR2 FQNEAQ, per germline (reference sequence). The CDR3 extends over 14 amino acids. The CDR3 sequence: CASSFFWEAGELFF. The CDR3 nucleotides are TGTGCCAGCAGCTTCTTCTGGGAGGCCGGGGAGCTGTTTTTC. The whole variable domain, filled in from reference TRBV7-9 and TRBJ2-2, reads DTGVSQNPRHKITKRGQNVTFRCDPISEHNRLYWYRQTLGQGPEFLTYFQNEAQLEKSRLLSDRFSAERPKGSFSTLEIQRTEQGDSAMYLCASSFFWEAGELFFGEGSRLTVL.

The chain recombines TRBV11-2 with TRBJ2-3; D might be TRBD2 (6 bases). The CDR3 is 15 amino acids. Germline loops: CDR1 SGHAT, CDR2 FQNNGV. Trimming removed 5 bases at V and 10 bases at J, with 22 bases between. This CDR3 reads CASSGGDSTGRSQYF. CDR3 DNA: TGTGCCAGCAGCGGGGGTGACTCGACCGGGAGATCGCAGTATTTT.

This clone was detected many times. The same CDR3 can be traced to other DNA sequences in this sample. The CDR3 sequence: CASSSGTGGSEQYF. The CDR3 bases are TGTGCCAGCTCATCCGGGACAGGGGGAAGCGAGCAGTACTTC. The chain is built from TRBV18 and TRBJ2-7; TRBD1 matches at 11 bases. Germline CDR1 reads KGHSH; CDR2 reads LQKENI. The CDR3 extends over 14 amino acids. The junction had 6 bases not matched to a gene; V was cut back by 5 bases and J by 6 bases. The full variable domain, in which reference TRBV18 and TRBJ2-7 provide the parts outside the CDR3, is NAGVMQNPRHLVRRRGQEARLRCSPMKGHSHVYWYRQLPEEGLKFMVYLQKENIIDESGMPKERFSAEFPKEGPSILRIQQVVRGDSAAYFCASSSGTGGSEQYFGPGTRLTVT.

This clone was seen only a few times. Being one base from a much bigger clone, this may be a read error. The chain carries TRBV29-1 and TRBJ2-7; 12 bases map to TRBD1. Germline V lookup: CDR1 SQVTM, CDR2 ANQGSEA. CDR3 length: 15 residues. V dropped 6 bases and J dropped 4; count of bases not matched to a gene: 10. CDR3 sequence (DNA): TGCAGCGTCCTGGGGGGACAGGGGGCGGTATACGAGCAGTACTTC. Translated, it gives CSVLGGQGAVYEQYF.

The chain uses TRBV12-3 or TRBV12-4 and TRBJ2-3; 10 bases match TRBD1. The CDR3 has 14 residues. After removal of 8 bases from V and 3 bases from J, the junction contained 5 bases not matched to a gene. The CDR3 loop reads CASRQGAETDTQYF. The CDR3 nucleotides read TGTGCCAGCCGACAGGGGGCGGAGACAGATACGCAGTATTTT.

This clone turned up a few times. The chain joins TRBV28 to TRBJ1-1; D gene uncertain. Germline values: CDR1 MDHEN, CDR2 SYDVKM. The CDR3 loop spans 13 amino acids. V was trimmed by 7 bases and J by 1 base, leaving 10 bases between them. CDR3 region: CASNPVQNTEAFF. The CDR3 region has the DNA TGTGCCAGCAACCCAGTTCAGAACACTGAAGCTTTCTTT.